The 31 T cell receptor beta chains listed next were all sequenced from one sample in a study of blood T cell repertoires in COVID-19. Clones were read by immunoSEQ multiplex PCR, and TCRdb kept only the in-frame ones, dropping some. The sample records approximately 200,000 clones, less than 85% being singletons. Material for sequencing was peripheral blood. These receptors came from a woman of 80 years or more with COVID-19, enrolled during active disease.

V usage is TRBV6-5 and J usage is TRBJ1-2; D is uncertain. Per germline, CDR1 MNHEY and CDR2 SVGAGI. The V and J ends lost 2 bases and 7 bases respectively, with 11 bases between them. The CDR3 consists of 13 residues. The CDR3 DNA follows: TGTGCCAGCAGTTACAGCTCTAGTGGTGGCTACACCTTC. Residues: CASSYSSSGGYTF.

The V and J genes are TRBV7-3 and TRBJ2-3, with 7 bases that match TRBD1. Looked up from germline, CDR1 is SGHTA and CDR2 is FQGTGA. V was pared by 6 bases and J by 2 bases, with 5 bases of the junction left unmatched. This CDR3 region has 14 residues. CDR3 protein: CASSATGVTDTQYF. The CDR3 DNA reads TGTGCCAGCAGTGCCACAGGGGTCACAGATACGCAGTATTTT.

This clone was seen only a few times. The rearrangement uses TRBV6-1 and TRBJ1-1, with D uncertain. Germline V lookup: CDR1 MNHNS, CDR2 SASEGT. The CDR3 length is 16 residues. The germline V and J ends were trimmed by 2 bases and 4 bases, with 17 bases remaining between them. The CDR3 sequence is CASSEPSGGLATEAFF. The DNA of the CDR3 is TGTGCCAGCAGTGAACCTTCGGGAGGGTTGGCCACTGAAGCTTTCTTT.

The V gene is TRBV4-1, the J gene TRBJ2-5; 7 bases match TRBD1. The CDR3 spans 15 residues. CDR1 is MGHRA, CDR2 YSYEKL, per germline. V lost 0 bases to trimming and J lost 5 bases; unmatched junction nucleotides: 6. The CDR3 sequence is CASSQDLGGWETQYF. CDR3 coding DNA: TGCGCCAGCAGCCAAGATCTAGGGGGCTGGGAGACCCAGTACTTC.

CDR3 nucleotide sequence: TGCAGCGGGGGTGGGGACACGACCTGGGGGACCCAGTACTTC. Encoded protein: CSGGGDTTWGTQYF. The chain couples TRBV29-1 to TRBJ2-5; D possibly corresponds to TRBD1 (6 bases). The germline V gene encodes CDR1 SQVTM and CDR2 ANQGSEA. V dropped 7 bases and J dropped 7 bases, with 22 bases sitting between them. The CDR3 runs to 14 residues.

The CDR3 loop is CASSLADSNSPLHF. The CDR3 region has the DNA TGTGCCAGCAGCTTGGCGGACTCCAATTCACCCCTCCACTTT. The chain recombines TRBV5-5 with TRBJ1-6; D remains unclear. Trimming removed 0 bases at V and 7 bases at J, with 8 bases between. CDR3 length: 14 amino acids. Germline V gene lookup returns CDR1 SGHKS and CDR2 YYEKEE (reference sequence).

This clone was counted a few times. The chain recombines TRBV9 with TRBJ1-2; D gene unclear. V lost 4 bases to trimming and J lost 4 bases, with 17 bases between them. The CDR3 totals 15 residues. Germline values: CDR1 SGDLS, CDR2 YYNGEE. DNA of the CDR3: TGTGCCAGCAGCCCCACGAGCCTGGGCAGCTATGGCTACACCTTC. Amino acids: CASSPTSLGSYGYTF. Complete variable domain (other parts from reference TRBV9 and TRBJ1-2): DSGVTQTPKHLITATGQRVTLRCSPRSGDLSVYWYQQSLDQGLQFLIQYYNGEERAKGNILERFSAQQFPDLHSELNLSSLELGDSALYFCASSPTSLGSYGYTFGSGTRLTVV.

In its sample, this clone was seen once. The rearrangement joins TRBV5-1 to TRBJ2-5; 10 positions match TRBD2. The CDR3 consists of 16 residues. The germline V gene has CDR1 SGHRS and CDR2 YFSETQ. The ends lost 2 bases at V and 6 bases at J; junction bases unmatched: 10. For the CDR3, the DNA is TGCGCCAGCAGCTTCGGGGCTAGCGGGAGTGAACAGACCCAGTACTTC. Protein: CASSFGASGSEQTQYF.

The chain's CDR3 is CAARGGEVGGNQPQHF. The DNA of the CDR3 is TGTGCCGCTCGAGGGGGAGAGGTGGGAGGCAATCAGCCCCAGCATTTT. This sequence joins TRBV10-3 and TRBJ1-5, with D maybe TRBD1 (6 bases). CDR1 and CDR2 (germline): ENHRY, SYGVKD. CDR3 length: 16 amino acids. V was cut by 11 bases and J by 2 bases, with 22 bases left in between.

The CDR3 DNA follows: TGCGCCAGCAGCAAGACAGGGGACACGGGTGAAAAACTGTTTTTT. Amino acids: CASSKTGDTGEKLFF. The rearrangement links TRBV5-1 to TRBJ1-4; 8 bases line up with TRBD1. This CDR3 has 15 residues. Germline V gene lookup returns CDR1 SGHRS and CDR2 YFSETQ. The J segment lost 7 bases and the V segment lost 4 bases, leaving 9 bases of the junction unmatched.

V gene TRBV9 combines with J gene TRBJ1-5, with D perhaps TRBD1 (6 bases). The germline V gene has CDR1 SGDLS and CDR2 YYNGEE. V gave up 3 bases and J gave up 7 bases, with 14 bases separating them. The CDR3 length is 14 residues. CDR3 sequence: CASSASGVPQPQHF. As DNA, the CDR3 is TGTGCCAGCAGCGCCTCAGGGGTCCCGCAGCCCCAGCATTTT.

V gene TRBV4-1 combines with J gene TRBJ1-1; D is ambiguous. There are 15 residues in the CDR3. V was clipped by 0 bases and J by 1 base, with 9 bases between them. Per germline, CDR1 MGHRA and CDR2 YSYEKL. As DNA, the CDR3 is TGCGCCAGCAGCCAAGAAGAGGGCCGGAACACTGAAGCTTTCTTT. Protein product: CASSQEEGRNTEAFF.

This clone was found once. The chain combines TRBV28 with TRBJ1-2; 9 bases fit TRBD1. Germline V gene data show CDR1 as MDHEN and CDR2 as SYDVKM. J was trimmed by 8 bases and V by 6 bases; bases with no gene match: 13. The CDR3 consists of 15 residues. The CDR3 region has the DNA TGTGCCAGCAGCCAACCCCCGGGACAGGGATTCGGCTACACCTTC. Protein product: CASSQPPGQGFGYTF.

The chain carries TRBV5-4 and TRBJ2-3; the D is unclear. Germline values: CDR1 SGHNT, CDR2 YYREEE (reference sequence). With 4 bases removed from V and 4 bases from J, the gap between germline ends came to 10 bases. This CDR3 comprises 13 residues. DNA of the CDR3: TGTGCCAGCAGCGTAGCTATTGCAGATACGCAGTATTTT. It yields the protein CASSVAIADTQYF. Filled out from reference TRBV5-4 and TRBJ2-3, the complete variable domain reads ETGVTQSPTHLIKTRGQQVTLRCSSQSGHNTVSWYQQALGQGPQFIFQYYREEENGRGNFPPRFSGLQFPNYSSELNVNALELDDSALYLCASSVAIADTQYFGPGTRLTVL.

CDR3 coding DNA: TGCGCCAGCAGCTTGGAGGGACAGGGAGAAGCTTTCTTT. It is translated as CASSLEGQGEAFF. The rearrangement joins TRBV5-1 to TRBJ1-1; TRBD1 matches 9 bases. Trimming removed 0 bases from V and 8 bases from J; junction bases left unmatched: 2. CDR1 and CDR2 (germline): SGHRS, YFSETQ. The CDR3 covers 13 residues.

The chain employs TRBV18 and TRBJ1-4, with 9 bases fitting TRBD1. Germline trimming cut 6 bases from V and 7 bases from J; bases unmatched to any gene: 6. CDR1 KGHSH and CDR2 LQKENI come from the germline V gene. CDR3 length: 14 residues. CDR3 protein: CASSTRDRAEKLFF. DNA of the CDR3: TGTGCCAGCTCCACTCGGGACAGGGCTGAAAAACTGTTTTTT.

The chain combines TRBV5-1 with TRBJ2-6, with TRBD1 identical over 11 bases. Trimming at V came to 4 bases and at J to 3 bases, leaving 9 bases not matched to a gene. This CDR3 is 18 amino acids long. Germline assignment: CDR1 SGHRS and CDR2 YFSETQ. As DNA, the CDR3 is TGCGCCAGCAGCGCCGGTGGACAGGGGGCTAGTGGGGCCAACGTCCTGACTTTC. Residues: CASSAGGQGASGANVLTF.

This clone was picked up one time. The rearrangement joins TRBV5-5 to TRBJ1-3; possible D gene TRBD1, 6 bases. Trimming removed 2 bases from V and 0 bases from J, with 18 bases in between. CDR1 SGHKS and CDR2 YYEKEE come from the germline V gene (reference sequence). The CDR3 sequence is 18 residues long. CDR3 sequence reads: CASSFEPDRYSSGNTIYF. For the CDR3, the DNA is TGTGCCAGCAGCTTTGAGCCCGACAGGTACTCCTCTGGAAACACCATATATTTT.

This chain uses TRBV5-1 with TRBJ2-5; D might be TRBD2 (6 bases). Germline loops: CDR1 SGHRS, CDR2 YFSETQ. The CDR3 covers 14 residues. The V end was cut by 6 bases, the J end by 3 bases, with 15 bases between. DNA of the CDR3: TGCGCCAGCATCCCCTCCCCGGGGGAAGAGACCCAGTACTTC. Translation: CASIPSPGEETQYF. The variable domain in full, with the rest retrieved from reference TRBV5-1 and TRBJ2-5, is KAGVTQTPRYLIKTRGQQVTLSCSPISGHRSVSWYQQTPGQGLQFLFEYFSETQRNKGNFPGRFSGRQFSNSRSEMNVSTLELGDSALYLCASIPSPGEETQYFGPGTRLLVL.

This chain uses TRBV6-5 with TRBJ2-1; D is possibly TRBD1 (5 bases). Germline CDR1 and CDR2: MNHEY and SVGAGI. This CDR3 spans 13 amino acids. The V gene lost 7 bases and the J gene lost 2 bases, with 9 bases spanning the gap. CDR3 nucleotides: TGTGCCAGCAATCTGGACACCTACAATGAGCAGTTCTTC. This gives the protein CASNLDTYNEQFF.

The chain has TRBV5-1 and TRBJ2-3; TRBD2 agrees at 8 bases. Germline CDR1 reads SGHRS; CDR2 reads YFSETQ. The CDR3 totals 15 residues. V was clipped by 1 base and J by 2 bases; unmatched bases: 3. CDR3 residues: CASSLTSGPTDTQYF. In DNA, the CDR3 is TGCGCCAGCAGCTTGACTAGCGGTCCCACAGATACGCAGTATTTT.

This chain links TRBV5-1 with TRBJ2-1, with TRBD1 matching 8 bases. V lost 2 bases, J lost 7 bases, and 8 bases stayed unmatched. Per the germline V gene, CDR1 is SGHRS and CDR2 is YFSETQ. CDR3 length equals 15 residues. CDR3 DNA sequence: TGCGCCAGCAGCTTACAGGGGGTGGCCGTTAATGAGCAGTTCTTC. This translates into CASSLQGVAVNEQFF. The complete variable domain, with remaining parts taken from reference TRBV5-1 and TRBJ2-1, reads KAGVTQTPRYLIKTRGQQVTLSCSPISGHRSVSWYQQTPGQGLQFLFEYFSETQRNKGNFPGRFSGRQFSNSRSEMNVSTLELGDSALYLCASSLQGVAVNEQFFGPGTRLTVL.

CDR3 DNA: TGTGCCAGCAGTGACCCCCTCGGGAAGAACCCTCTGATCACAGATACGCAGTATTTT. This codes for CASSDPLGKNPLITDTQYF. The V gene is TRBV2, the J gene TRBJ2-3, with a possible D match to TRBD2 (5 bases). The CDR3 runs to 19 residues. Per germline, CDR1 SNHLY and CDR2 FYNNEI. Trimming left V 3 bases short and J 2 bases short, with 24 bases between.

The rearrangement uses TRBV27 and TRBJ1-2, with 7 positions matching TRBD1. CDR1 is MNHEY and CDR2 is SMNVEV in the germline V gene (reference sequence). The length of the CDR3 is 14 residues. The V and J ends lost 5 bases and 5 bases, in that order; junction bases with no gene match: 8. In DNA form, the CDR3 reads TGTGCCAGCAGTCTAGGGACAGACCCTTATGGCTACACCTTC. Amino acids: CASSLGTDPYGYTF.

The V call is TRBV28, the J call TRBJ1-2; 9 nucleotides align to TRBD1. V was pared by 1 base and J by 8 bases, with 11 bases of the junction left unmatched. This CDR3 is 16 amino acids long. Germline values: CDR1 MDHEN, CDR2 SYDVKM. CDR3 region: CASSLLDGGQGRGYTF. The CDR3 nucleotides read TGTGCCAGCAGTTTATTGGATGGGGGACAGGGAAGGGGCTACACCTTC.

The chain combines TRBV4-2 with TRBJ2-7; no clear D. CDR3 length equals 14 residues. Trimming pared 0 bases from V and 4 bases from J, leaving 10 bases between. From germline, CDR1 is LGHNA and CDR2 YNFKEQ. CDR3 loop: CASSQDLGRYEQYF. As DNA, the CDR3 is TGTGCCAGCAGCCAAGATCTAGGAAGATACGAGCAGTACTTC.

The chain combines TRBV28 with TRBJ1-3, with D possibly TRBD1 on 6 matching bases. Trimming took 6 bases from V and 0 from J, leaving 12 bases between them. Germline values: CDR1 MDHEN, CDR2 SYDVKM. The CDR3 has 15 amino acids. The CDR3 region is CASSTRGSSGNTIYF. In DNA form, the CDR3 reads TGTGCCAGCAGCACCAGGGGAAGCTCTGGAAACACCATATATTTT.

The V and J genes are TRBV3-1 (or the pseudogene TRBV3-2) and TRBJ1-2; D ambiguous. V gave up 2 bases and J gave up 7 bases, with 14 bases separating them. Germline V lookup: CDR1 LGHDT, CDR2 YNNKEL (reference sequence). This CDR3 has 14 amino acids. The CDR3 DNA follows: TGTGCCAGCAGCCAAAGAGACGGAGCGGGTGGCTACACCTTC. Encoded protein: CASSQRDGAGGYTF.

The genes are TRBV11-2 and TRBJ2-2; tentatively, D is TRBD1 (5 bases). This CDR3 has 17 amino acids. Germline V gene data show CDR1 as SGHAT and CDR2 as FQNNGV. V gave up 2 bases and J gave up 1 base, with 14 bases separating them. DNA of the CDR3: TGTGCCAGCAGCTTAAGATACGGGCAGGGGAACACCGGGGAGCTGTTTTTT. It encodes CASSLRYGQGNTGELFF.

This clone was observed once. This rearrangement joins TRBV6-1 to TRBJ1-2, with unresolved D. The V end was cut by 0 bases, the J end by 5 bases, with 13 bases between. The germline CDR1 and CDR2 sequences are MNHNS and SASEGT. The CDR3 totals 15 residues. CDR3 residues: CASSEARPREYGYTF. CDR3 nucleotide sequence: TGTGCCAGCAGTGAAGCCCGCCCAAGGGAGTATGGCTACACCTTC.

CDR3 DNA sequence: TGTGCCAGCAGTGTGGGGGGGCTGGGAACAGAAGCTTTCTTT. This gives the protein CASSVGGLGTEAFF. The genes are TRBV6-4 and TRBJ1-1; D is possibly TRBD1 (6 bases). From germline, CDR1 is MRHNA and CDR2 SNTAGT. V was clipped by 4 bases and J by 8 bases, with 17 bases between them. The CDR3 covers 14 residues.